What follows is one T cell receptor beta chain and its context. Its target is unknown. Distinct nucleotide sequences in the sample also encode this CDR3. Sequencing used immunoSEQ multiplex PCR; TCRdb keeps in-frame clones, though not all of them. In the table there are about 250,000 clones, roughly 84% of which are singletons. Germline values: CDR1 MNHEY, CDR2 SMNVEV (reference sequence). Trimming pared 5 bases from V and 4 bases from J, leaving 9 bases between. The CDR3 runs to 12 residues. These data come from a study of cytomegalovirus exposure and HLA in healthy donors. General study results and limits: The study flagged about 150 TCR beta chains as cytomegalovirus-associated.

The chain combines TRBV27 with TRBJ2-7; possible D gene TRBD2, 5 bases. The TCR originated in a man aged 18 to 35 in good health and CMV-seropositive. The material sequenced was PBMCs. The CDR3 DNA is TGTGCCAGCAGTCCATCGGGGTACGAGCAGTACTTC. This codes for CASSPSGYEQYF.